A single sample is the source of the 15 T cell receptor beta chains below, sequenced in a study of blood T cell repertoires in COVID-19. Using immunoSEQ multiplex PCR, the repertoire was profiled, and TCRdb retains in-frame clones only, with some absent. Seen here are around 160,000 clones, 80% observed once, and the top ten hold roughly 3.5%. The material sequenced was PBMCs or T cells enriched from blood (not recorded which). These receptors were obtained from a woman in her sixties or seventies who had recovered from COVID-19.

The gene calls are TRBV2 and TRBJ2-4; TRBD2 matches at 12 bases. Trimming took 7 bases from V and 0 from J; bases not matched to a gene: 13. In germline, CDR1 is SNHLY, CDR2 FYNNEI. The CDR3 has 19 amino acids. The CDR3 loop reads CASTAPGLAGTLAKNIQYF. CDR3 nucleotide sequence: TGTGCCAGCACTGCCCCCGGACTAGCGGGGACCCTAGCCAAAAACATTCAGTACTTC.

This clone was seen only a few times. The chain is built from TRBV29-1 and TRBJ2-2; perhaps TRBD2 as D (6 bases). Germline-derived CDR1 and CDR2 are SQVTM and ANQGSEA. V was shortened by 7 bases and J by 2 bases, with 14 bases between the two germline ends. There are 14 residues in the CDR3. CDR3 loop: CSGARGGNTGELFF. In DNA form, the CDR3 reads TGCAGCGGCGCAAGGGGAGGAAACACCGGGGAGCTGTTTTTT.

This chain connects TRBV20-1 to TRBJ2-3; a possible D gene is TRBD2 (5 bases). The CDR3 has 15 residues. V lost 3 bases to trimming and J lost 2 bases, with 15 bases between them. Looked up from germline, CDR1 is DFQATT and CDR2 is SNEGSKA (reference sequence). The CDR3 is CSASWRVSFTDTQYF. In DNA form, the CDR3 reads TGCAGTGCTAGTTGGCGGGTGTCTTTCACAGATACGCAGTATTTT.

This clone appeared a single time. The chain recombines TRBV7-8 with TRBJ2-1, with TRBD1 as a possible D gene (6 bases). Germline-derived CDR1 and CDR2 are SGHVS and FQNEAQ. CDR3 length equals 15 residues. With 1 base removed from V and 1 base from J, the gap between germline ends came to 8 bases. CDR3 protein: CASSLGTASYNEQFF. CDR3 coding DNA: TGTGCCAGCAGCTTAGGGACAGCTTCCTACAATGAGCAGTTCTTC.

This clone was observed at least ten times. The chain carries TRBV21-1 and TRBJ1-2; TRBD1, as called in the table, went unchecked against the DNA. TRBV21-1 represents a pseudogene. CDR3 length: 16 amino acids. The CDR3 here is CASSPGTGVTLYGYTF. CDR3 nucleotide sequence: TGTGCCAGCAGCCCCGGGACAGGGGTCACACTCTATGGCTACACCTTC.

The gene calls are TRBV3-1 (or the pseudogene TRBV3-2) and TRBJ2-3; 10 nucleotides align to TRBD1. Germline V lookup: CDR1 LGHDT, CDR2 YNNKEL (reference sequence). With V trimmed by 7 bases and J by 0 bases, 7 bases remained unmatched. The CDR3 contains 16 residues. The CDR3 here is CASTRTGGFSTDTQYF. The CDR3 DNA is TGTGCCAGCACCCGGACAGGGGGGTTTAGCACAGATACGCAGTATTTT.

The V and J genes are TRBV9 and TRBJ1-1, with TRBD1 identical over 7 bases. With 3 bases clipped from V and 4 bases from J, the junction kept 6 bases outside the gene matches. Germline V gene data show CDR1 as SGDLS and CDR2 as YYNGEE. The CDR3 spans 14 residues. The CDR3 reads CASSERQGGTEAFF. The CDR3 nucleotides are TGTGCCAGCAGCGAAAGACAGGGAGGCACTGAAGCTTTCTTT.

The chain couples TRBV19 to TRBJ1-5; 9 bases agree with TRBD1. Trimming cost V 5 bases and J 3 bases; bases outside gene matches: 5. Germline V CDR1 and CDR2: LNHDA, SQIVND (reference sequence). There are 15 residues in the CDR3. CDR3 region: CASSGGQGINQPQHF. In DNA form, the CDR3 reads TGTGCCAGTAGTGGGGGACAGGGTATCAATCAGCCCCAGCATTTT.

J is TRBJ2-5 and V is TRBV24-1; D ambiguous. V lost 0 bases and J 1 base, leaving 11 bases between the germline ends. The CDR3 is 16 residues long. CDR1 is KGHDR, CDR2 SFDVKD, per germline. CDR3 sequence: CATSDLVAATQETQYF. The CDR3 DNA sequence: TGTGCCACCAGTGATTTGGTAGCCGCGACCCAAGAGACCCAGTACTTC.

V gene TRBV19 combines with J gene TRBJ1-1; 7 nucleotides align to TRBD1. There are 14 residues in the CDR3. Germline assignment: CDR1 LNHDA and CDR2 SQIVND (reference sequence). The J segment lost 0 bases and the V segment lost 5 bases, leaving 3 bases of the junction unmatched. In DNA, the CDR3 is TGTGCCAGTAGTTTGGACAGGATGAACACTGAAGCTTTCTTT. The encoded protein is CASSLDRMNTEAFF.

The chain links TRBV16 to TRBJ2-7, with 8 bases that match TRBD1. Germline V gives CDR1 KGHSY, CDR2 FQNENV. V shed 0 bases and J 1 base; nucleotides not matched to a gene: 5. The CDR3 loop spans 16 amino acids. The CDR3 nucleotides are TGTGCCAGCAGCCAATCGCGGACAGGGATATCCTACGAGCAGTACTTC. Translated: CASSQSRTGISYEQYF.

The genes are TRBV7-9 and TRBJ1-2; no firm D call. Per the germline V gene, CDR1 is SEHNR and CDR2 is FQNEAQ (reference sequence). The CDR3 is made up of 11 amino acids. Trimming removed 8 bases at V and 5 bases at J, with 9 bases between. Here the CDR3 reads CASATVYGYTF. The CDR3, as DNA: TGTGCCAGCGCGACTGTATATGGCTACACCTTC.

This rearrangement joins TRBV7-3 to TRBJ2-5; 13 bases are shared with TRBD2. Trimming took 5 bases from V and 4 from J; bases not matched to a gene: 10. The CDR3 spans 17 residues. CDR1 and CDR2 (germline): SGHTA, FQGTGA. CDR3 DNA sequence: TGTGCCAGCAGCGCAAACAGACTAGCGGGGGGTGGAGAGACCCAGTACTTC. Protein product: CASSANRLAGGGETQYF.

The chain uses TRBV6-5 and TRBJ2-1, with D perhaps TRBD2 (7 bases). Trimming took 6 bases from V and 7 from J, leaving 16 bases between them. The germline CDR1 and CDR2 sequences are MNHEY and SVGAGI. The CDR3 sequence is 14 residues long. The DNA for the CDR3 is TGTGCCAGCAGCCTGAGAGGGGGGGCAAATGAGCAGTTCTTC. Translating gives CASSLRGGANEQFF.

V is TRBV2 and J is TRBJ2-7, with D possibly matching TRBD1 (6 bases). Germline-derived CDR1 and CDR2 are SNHLY and FYNNEI. The length of the CDR3 is 16 residues. V was shortened by 2 bases and J by 1 base, with 15 bases between the two germline ends. CDR3 coding DNA: TGTGCCAGCAGTGAAAGATCAGGGGCTCTTTCCTACGAGCAGTACTTC. Its translation: CASSERSGALSYEQYF.